These 19 T cell receptor beta chains were all obtained from the same sample, sequenced in a study of blood T cell repertoires in COVID-19. Profiled with immunoSEQ multiplex PCR; TCRdb holds only in-frame clones, not every one. Of approximately 160,000 clones listed, roughly 84% were seen once; the top ten hold around 14%. Sequenced sample: peripheral blood. These receptors originate from a young man with active or convalescent COVID-19.

V is TRBV25-1 and J is TRBJ1-6, with D perhaps TRBD1 (5 bases). The CDR3 spans 15 residues. The ends were cut back, 8 bases at V and 7 bases at J, with 18 bases in the middle. The germline gives CDR1 MGHDK, CDR2 SYGVNS. The CDR3, as DNA: TGTGCCAGCGAGGTTTCGGGGGTCGGGAATTCACCCCTCCACTTT. Encoded protein: CASEVSGVGNSPLHF.

This chain links TRBV6-5 with TRBJ2-1, with 7 bases matching TRBD1. Trimming cost V 0 bases and J 3 bases; bases outside gene matches: 5. CDR1 is MNHEY, CDR2 SVGAGI, per germline. The CDR3 loop spans 16 amino acids. The CDR3 sequence is CASSYSGHRGYNEQFF. The CDR3 region has the DNA TGTGCCAGCAGTTACTCAGGGCACAGGGGCTACAATGAGCAGTTCTTC.

This clone has only one observation. The rearrangement joins TRBV28 to TRBJ2-7; D may be TRBD1 (6 bases). Germline values: CDR1 MDHEN, CDR2 SYDVKM. V lost 6 bases to trimming and J lost 4 bases, with 19 bases between them. The CDR3 length is 15 residues. The chain's CDR3 is CASRSPIRGQYEQYF. In DNA, the CDR3 is TGTGCCAGCAGGTCCCCGATCAGAGGACAGTACGAGCAGTACTTC.

CDR3 amino acids: CASRPGQAVSPLHF. Written as DNA, the CDR3 is TGTGCCAGCAGACCGGGACAAGCTGTCTCACCCCTCCACTTT. V and J are TRBV28 and TRBJ1-6; D might be TRBD1 (6 bases). Trimming pared 6 bases from V and 10 bases from J, leaving 16 bases between. The CDR3 covers 14 residues. In germline, CDR1 is MDHEN, CDR2 SYDVKM.

The chain joins TRBV19 to TRBJ2-7; 7 bases line up with TRBD2. The V gene end was trimmed by 4 bases and the J gene end by 4 bases; junction bases not matched to a gene: 4. The CDR3 sequence is 13 residues long. Germline V gene lookup returns CDR1 LNHDA and CDR2 SQIVND (reference sequence). The CDR3 DNA sequence: TGTGCCAGTAGTACGGGACTAAGGTACGAGCAGTACTTC. Translating it yields CASSTGLRYEQYF.

The chain has TRBV5-5 and TRBJ2-3; TRBD2 aligns across 12 bases. The CDR3 totals 16 residues. Germline-derived CDR1 and CDR2 are SGHKS and YYEKEE (reference sequence). The J segment lost 1 base and the V segment lost 4 bases, leaving 4 bases of the junction unmatched. This chain's CDR3 is CASSPWTSGGTDTQYF. CDR3 coding DNA: TGTGCCAGCAGCCCGTGGACTAGCGGGGGCACAGATACGCAGTATTTT. The variable domain in full, with the rest retrieved from reference TRBV5-5 and TRBJ2-3, is DAGVTQSPTHLIKTRGQQVTLRCSPISGHKSVSWYQQVLGQGPQFIFQYYEKEERGRGNFPDRFSARQFPNYSSELNVNALLLGDSALYLCASSPWTSGGTDTQYFGPGTRLTVL.

This clone was observed a few times. The chain employs TRBV3-1 (or the pseudogene TRBV3-2) and TRBJ2-6; D is uncertain. The germline gives CDR1 LGHDT, CDR2 YNNKEL (reference sequence). V lost 7 bases to trimming and J lost 2 bases, with 3 bases between them. The CDR3 contains 12 residues. The CDR3 nucleotides read TGTGCCAGCACCACTGGGGCCAACGTCCTGACTTTC. Amino acid sequence: CASTTGANVLTF.

The rearrangement joins TRBV7-2 to TRBJ1-2; D gene ambiguous. The CDR3 totals 14 residues. The V end was cut by 5 bases, the J end by 2 bases, with 12 bases between. Germline lookup yields CDR1 SGHTA and CDR2 FQGNSA. CDR3 DNA: TGTGCCAGCAGCGCCGGAGGAGGGAACTATGGCTACACCTTC. This encodes CASSAGGGNYGYTF.

The sample holds one count of this clone. The V call is TRBV3-1 (or the pseudogene TRBV3-2), the J call TRBJ2-1, with D tentatively TRBD2 (5 bases). The CDR3 extends over 16 amino acids. Germline CDR1 reads LGHDT; CDR2 reads YNNKEL (reference sequence). Trimming removed 1 base at V and 6 bases at J, with 16 bases between. The CDR3 reads CASSQGGLDGGNEQFF. DNA for the CDR3: TGTGCCAGCAGCCAAGGCGGGCTAGACGGTGGCAATGAGCAGTTCTTC.

J is TRBJ2-2 and V is TRBV19; maybe TRBD2 (6 bases). Germline V gives CDR1 LNHDA, CDR2 SQIVND (reference sequence). The length of the CDR3 is 17 residues. V lost 1 base to trimming and J lost 6 bases, with 18 bases between them. The chain's CDR3 is CASSIGYGRDFAGELFF. As DNA, the CDR3 is TGTGCCAGTAGTATAGGATACGGCAGGGACTTCGCCGGGGAGCTGTTTTTT.

The V gene is TRBV28, the J gene TRBJ1-5, with TRBD1 matching over 7 bases. Germline CDR1 reads MDHEN; CDR2 reads SYDVKM. The junction had 5 bases not matched to a gene; V was cut back by 7 bases and J by 5 bases. The CDR3 length is 13 residues. Here the CDR3 DNA reads TGTGCCAGCAACCGACAGGGCTATCAGCCCCAGCATTTT. It translates to CASNRQGYQPQHF.

The CDR3 DNA reads TGTGCCAGCAGCCTAGTGGCGGGGGTCTACGAGCAGTACTTC. Residues: CASSLVAGVYEQYF. The V call is TRBV2, the J call TRBJ2-7, with 7 bases matching TRBD2. With 6 bases clipped from V and 3 bases from J, the junction kept 8 bases outside the gene matches. CDR1 and CDR2 (germline): SNHLY, FYNNEI. The CDR3 runs to 14 residues.

This clone was picked up one time. This chain uses TRBV11-2 with TRBJ1-3; 7 positions match TRBD1. Germline values: CDR1 SGHAT, CDR2 FQNNGV. With V trimmed by 7 bases and J by 2 bases, 8 bases remained unmatched. This CDR3 region has 15 residues. In DNA, the CDR3 is TGTGCCAGCACGTATACAGGGGCCCCTGGAAACACCATATATTTT. Its translation is CASTYTGAPGNTIYF.

The chain employs TRBV18 and TRBJ2-5; TRBD2 might be the D (5 bases). V lost 2 bases and J lost 0, with 13 bases in between. The CDR3 contains 16 residues. Germline CDR1 is KGHSH and CDR2 is LQKENI. CDR3 coding DNA: TGTGCCAGCTCACCAGACGGGGTAGGGTACCAAGAGACCCAGTACTTC. It is translated as CASSPDGVGYQETQYF.

This chain joins TRBV19 and TRBJ1-2; perhaps TRBD1 as D (5 bases). CDR3 size: 14 residues. The V end lost 5 bases, the J end lost 0 bases, and 10 bases lay between the germline ends. CDR1 and CDR2 from the germline V gene are LNHDA and SQIVND (reference sequence). The CDR3 DNA sequence: TGTGCCAGTAGTCCGACAGCTTCTAACTATGGCTACACCTTC. Protein sequence: CASSPTASNYGYTF.

This chain uses TRBV28 with TRBJ2-5, with D tentatively TRBD1 (6 bases). Trimming removed 3 bases at V and 1 base at J, with 21 bases between. Germline V gene sequence: CDR1 MDHEN, CDR2 SYDVKM. The CDR3 is made up of 18 amino acids. DNA of the CDR3: TGTGCCAGCAGTTTGGTTGGTTGGGAGACAGGTCTCCAAGAGACCCAGTACTTC. Translated: CASSLVGWETGLQETQYF.

This chain uses TRBV3-1 (or the pseudogene TRBV3-2) with TRBJ2-7; a possible D gene is TRBD2 (6 bases). The CDR3 covers 13 residues. CDR1 is LGHDT and CDR2 is YNNKEL in the germline V gene (reference sequence). V was clipped by 5 bases and J by 3 bases, with 11 bases between them. CDR3 amino acids: CASSSVGGYEQYF. DNA of the CDR3: TGTGCCAGCAGCTCAGTGGGGGGCTACGAGCAGTACTTC.

Comments on this clone: Other DNA sequences in this sample translate to the same CDR3. The V gene is TRBV4-3, the J gene TRBJ1-2; D is perhaps TRBD1 (5 bases). The CDR3 contains 12 residues. The V and J ends lost 4 bases and 5 bases respectively, with 8 bases between them. Germline CDR1 is LGHNA and CDR2 is YSLEER. The CDR3 reads CASSPGGYGYTF. CDR3 sequence (DNA): TGCGCCAGCAGCCCGGGGGGGTATGGCTACACCTTC.

The CDR3 coding sequence is TGTGCCAGCAGCCAGACGGAGGACACTGAAGCTTTCTTT. It yields the protein CASSQTEDTEAFF. This rearrangement joins TRBV4-2 to TRBJ1-1; D remains unclear. CDR1 and CDR2 from the germline V gene are LGHNA and YNFKEQ. V lost 3 bases and J 3 bases, leaving 8 bases between the germline ends. The CDR3 sequence is 13 residues long.